What follows describes a single T cell receptor beta chain. Profiling relied on immunoSEQ multiplex PCR, and the TCRdb table lists in-frame clones only, not all of them. The table shows 60,000 to 75,000 clones, with 65% to 90% occurring only once. The data originate from a study of OX40 agonist ivuxolimab in advanced cancers. With 5 bases clipped from V and 4 bases from J, the junction kept 6 bases outside the gene matches. Germline-derived CDR1 and CDR2 are MDHEN and SYDVKM. The CDR3 is 15 amino acids. The chain couples TRBV28 to TRBJ2-4; 9 bases are a match to TRBD1. The clonotype comes from an adult with an advanced solid tumor such as melanoma, head and neck, liver or kidney cancer. The sequences come from CD4+ or CD8+ T cells sorted from blood, collected in a trial of the OX40 agonist ivuxolimab. The CDR3, as DNA: TGTGCCAGCAGTCCGACAGGGGGGAGGAAAAACATTCAGTACTTC. Amino acid sequence: CASSPTGGRKNIQYF.